The 16 T cell receptor beta chains presented below share a single source sample, sequenced in a study of early T cells in non-severe SARS-CoV-2 infection. Each CDR3 protein is one row after TCRdb ran MiXCR on the 5' RACE reads. The sample contains 95,000 to 120,000 distinct CDR3 sequences, around an eighth of which appear only once. The sequenced material came from whole blood. These receptors came from an adult who was a healthcare worker with PCR-confirmed SARS-CoV-2 infection or an uninfected control (not recorded which).

This clonotype was counted ten times or more. This sequence joins TRBV14 and TRBJ1-2, with D maybe TRBD1 (5 bases). There are 15 residues in the CDR3. Germline loops: CDR1 SGHDN, CDR2 FVKESK. V dropped 0 bases and J dropped 4 bases, with 12 bases sitting between them. CDR3 DNA: TGTGCCAGCAGCCAAGAGGCGGCAGGGTCCTATGGCTACACCTTC. Translated: CASSQEAAGSYGYTF.

This clonotype was observed many times. The V gene is TRBV28, the J gene TRBJ2-2; no reliable D call. The V and J ends lost 8 bases and 5 bases respectively, with 12 bases between them. Germline-derived CDR1 and CDR2 are MDHEN and SYDVKM. The CDR3 spans 13 residues. The CDR3, as DNA: TGTGCCAGCCAAAGAGGAGTTACCGGGGAGCTGTTTTTT. This encodes CASQRGVTGELFF.

This clonotype was seen at least ten times. This chain connects TRBV27 to TRBJ2-5, with 9 bases fitting TRBD2. The CDR3 sequence is 16 residues long. Germline CDR1 reads MNHEY; CDR2 reads SMNVEV (reference sequence). The V gene end was trimmed by 2 bases and the J gene end by 6 bases; junction bases not matched to a gene: 10. The CDR3, as DNA: TGTGCCAGCAGTTTAAGGGCGGGGGGGCTTGACAAGACCCAGTACTTC. Its translation is CASSLRAGGLDKTQYF.

This clonotype was detected only a few times. This chain joins TRBV6-1 and TRBJ1-1, with D perhaps TRBD1 (5 bases). V lost 8 bases and J 3 bases, leaving 13 bases between the germline ends. CDR3 length: 13 amino acids. The germline V gene has CDR1 MNHNS and CDR2 SASEGT. The CDR3 loop reads CASRRGKDTEAFF. The CDR3 nucleotides read TGTGCCAGCCGAAGGGGCAAGGACACTGAAGCTTTCTTT.

As concerns this clonotype: Given the absence of the conserved phenylalanine or tryptophan at the CDR3 end, a read error is likely. The V gene is TRBV6-5, the J gene TRBJ2-1, with 7 bases that match TRBD1. From germline, CDR1 is MNHEY and CDR2 SVGAGI. The V gene end was trimmed by 4 bases and the J gene end by 0 bases; junction bases not matched to a gene: 3. The CDR3 consists of 15 residues. The CDR3 loop reads CASSSTGTSYNEQFS. As DNA, the CDR3 is TGTGCCAGCAGTTCGACAGGGACCTCCTACAATGAGCAGTTCTCC.

The chain links TRBV12-3 or TRBV12-4 to TRBJ1-1, with a possible D match to TRBD1 (5 bases). The V end was cut by 8 bases, the J end by 5 bases, with 21 bases between. The CDR3 runs 15 residues. CDR3 nucleotides: TGTGCCAGCCCCCGGGGGGGGTTAGGGTGGACTGAAGCTTTCTTT. Its translation: CASPRGGLGWTEAFF.

The chain is built from TRBV11-2 and TRBJ2-3, with 7 bases lining up with TRBD2. CDR3 length: 14 residues. From germline, CDR1 is SGHAT and CDR2 FQNNGV. J was trimmed by 7 bases and V by 4 bases; bases with no gene match: 8. CDR3 in amino acids: CASSSGLGENTQYF. The CDR3 DNA follows: TGTGCCAGCAGCTCCGGACTAGGGGAAAATACGCAGTATTTT.

This clonotype was picked up a small number of times. The chain couples TRBV20-1 to TRBJ2-7; possibly TRBD1 for D (6 bases). The CDR3 consists of 14 residues. V was clipped by 5 bases and J by 3 bases, with 17 bases between them. Germline CDR1 and CDR2: DFQATT and SNEGSKA (reference sequence). CDR3 loop: CSAAGVGGFYEQYF. CDR3 in DNA: TGCAGTGCTGCAGGGGTAGGAGGATTCTACGAGCAGTACTTC.

This clonotype appeared many times. The chain links TRBV11-3 to TRBJ2-5; 11 bases line up with TRBD2. The V gene's germline CDR1 is SGHNT and CDR2 YENEEA. Trimming cost V 6 bases and J 5 bases; bases outside gene matches: 20. This CDR3 spans 19 amino acids. The CDR3, as DNA: TGTGCCAGCAGTCTGGGGAAGTGGGACAGCTCTAGCGGGAGGGAGACCCAGTACTTC. It is translated as CASSLGKWDSSSGRETQYF.

CDR3 protein: CASSPGGINSPLHF. The CDR3 nucleotides read TGTGCCAGCAGCCCGGGCGGGATCAATTCACCCCTCCACTTT. V gene TRBV3-1 combines with J gene TRBJ1-6; D is ambiguous. CDR1 is LGHDT, CDR2 YNNKEL, per germline (reference sequence). The V gene lost 4 bases and the J gene lost 7 bases, with 11 bases spanning the gap. This CDR3 region has 14 residues. Filled out from reference TRBV3-1 and TRBJ1-6, the complete variable domain reads DTAVSQTPKYLVTQMGNDKSIKCEQNLGHDTMYWYKQDSKKFLKIMFSYNNKELIINETVPNRFSPKSPDKAHLNLHINSLELGDSAVYFCASSPGGINSPLHFGNGTRLTVT.

This clonotype was seen at least ten times. The CDR3 nucleotides are TGTGCCAGCAGCCCTTACAGGGGGAATGAGCAGTTCTTC. This sequence encodes CASSPYRGNEQFF. The chain carries TRBV7-9 and TRBJ2-1; 8 bases agree with TRBD1. In germline, CDR1 is SEHNR, CDR2 FQNEAQ (reference sequence). The J segment lost 7 bases and the V segment lost 5 bases, leaving 4 bases of the junction unmatched. This CDR3 contains 13 residues.

V and J are TRBV19 and TRBJ1-4; D perhaps matches TRBD1 (6 bases). V was trimmed by 5 bases and J by 5 bases, leaving 15 bases between them. Germline CDR1 is LNHDA and CDR2 is SQIVND (reference sequence). The CDR3 runs to 15 residues. CDR3 loop: CASSLLTGKNEKLFF. For the CDR3, the DNA is TGTGCCAGTAGTCTGCTTACAGGGAAGAATGAAAAACTGTTTTTT.

This clonotype was counted ten times or more. This chain uses TRBV3-1 with TRBJ2-5; the D gene could be TRBD1 or TRBD2 (5 bases each). The CDR3 has 14 residues. CDR1 LGHDT and CDR2 YNNKEL come from the germline V gene (reference sequence). V lost 4 bases to trimming and J lost 1 base, with 10 bases between them. The CDR3 nucleotides are TGTGCCAGCAGCCTTGGGACGGCCCAAGAGACCCAGTACTTC. This sequence encodes CASSLGTAQETQYF.

The rearrangement uses TRBV28 and TRBJ2-3, with a tentative D call TRBD1 (6 bases). Germline lookup yields CDR1 MDHEN and CDR2 SYDVKM. The ends were cut back, 4 bases at V and 5 bases at J, with 10 bases in the middle. The CDR3 contains 13 residues. CDR3 sequence reads: CASSWQGIDTQYF. In nucleotides, the CDR3 is TGTGCCAGCAGTTGGCAGGGGATAGATACGCAGTATTTT.

The gene calls are TRBV10-2 and TRBJ2-1; a possible D gene is TRBD2 (6 bases). The CDR3 runs 14 residues. Trimming left V 5 bases short and J 7 bases short, with 15 bases between. Germline V gene lookup returns CDR1 WSHSY and CDR2 SAAADI. The CDR3 reads CASSLPGGRNEQFF. In DNA, the CDR3 is TGCGCCAGCAGTCTCCCAGGAGGGCGGAATGAGCAGTTCTTC.

V is TRBV7-9 and J is TRBJ1-5; 9 bases are shared with TRBD1. With V trimmed by 6 bases and J by 1 base, 10 bases remained unmatched. This CDR3 comprises 17 residues. CDR1 is SEHNR, CDR2 FQNEAQ, per germline (reference sequence). Here the CDR3 reads CASSLDRGVSSNQPQHF. The CDR3 DNA sequence: TGTGCCAGCAGTTTGGACAGGGGAGTGTCGAGCAATCAGCCCCAGCATTTT.